This T cell receptor (beta chain) stems from a study of Ad26.COV2.S vaccination and SARS-CoV-2 variants. About the research overall: The Ad26.COV2.S arm of the COV1001 trial was where the donor was placed.

Trimming took 7 bases from V and 6 from J, leaving 13 bases between them. This CDR3 region has 14 residues. Germline loops: CDR1 MDHEN, CDR2 SYDVKM. Produced via immunoSEQ multiplex PCR; TCRdb's table is partial and in-frame only. The sample holds over 400,000 clones, roughly 88% seen once. There are a few counts of this clone. Treatment defined: 15 to 20 received Ad26.COV2.S at low or high dose, single or two shots; about 5 received placebo; per-sample allocation not given. Sampling occurred on day 63 after the first vaccine or placebo injection. The chain joins TRBV28 to TRBJ1-6; D gene uncertain. The specimen was peripheral blood, collected in a trial of Ad26.COV2.S vaccine versus placebo. This clonotype was obtained from a person aged 18-60 years who received the Ad26.COV2.S COVID-19 vaccine or a placebo. The CDR3, as DNA: TGTGCCAGCACCCCGGGAGGCGGTAATTCACCCCTCCACTTT. Translated, it gives CASTPGGGNSPLHF.